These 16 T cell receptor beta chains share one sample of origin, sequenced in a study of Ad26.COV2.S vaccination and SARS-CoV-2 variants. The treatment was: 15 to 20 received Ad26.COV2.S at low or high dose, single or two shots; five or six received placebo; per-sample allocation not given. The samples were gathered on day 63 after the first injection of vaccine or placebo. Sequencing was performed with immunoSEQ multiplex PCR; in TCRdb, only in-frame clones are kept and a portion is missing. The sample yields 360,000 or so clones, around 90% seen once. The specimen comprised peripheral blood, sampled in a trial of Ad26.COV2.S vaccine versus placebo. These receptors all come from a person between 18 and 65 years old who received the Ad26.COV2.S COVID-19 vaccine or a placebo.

CDR3 residues: CASSPRGVGTEAFF. The CDR3 coding sequence is TGCGCCAGCAGCCCACGAGGGGTCGGCACTGAAGCTTTCTTT. This sequence joins TRBV5-1 and TRBJ1-1; a weak D match, TRBD1 (5 bases). Germline CDR1 is SGHRS and CDR2 is YFSETQ. V was clipped by 4 bases and J by 4 bases, with 14 bases between them. This CDR3 is 14 amino acids long.

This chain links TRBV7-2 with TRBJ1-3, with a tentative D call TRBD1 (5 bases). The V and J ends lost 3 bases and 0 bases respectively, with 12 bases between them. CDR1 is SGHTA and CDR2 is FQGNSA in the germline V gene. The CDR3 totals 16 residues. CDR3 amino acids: CASSLYGGPSGNTIYF. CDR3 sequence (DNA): TGTGCCAGCAGCTTGTACGGGGGTCCCTCTGGAAACACCATATATTTT.

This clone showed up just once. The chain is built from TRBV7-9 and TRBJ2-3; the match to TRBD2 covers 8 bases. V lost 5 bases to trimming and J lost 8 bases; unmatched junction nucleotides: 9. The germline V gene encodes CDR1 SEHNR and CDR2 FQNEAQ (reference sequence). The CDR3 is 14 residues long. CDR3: CASSPRTSQVTQYF. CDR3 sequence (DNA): TGTGCCAGCAGCCCCCGGACTAGCCAGGTTACGCAGTATTTT.

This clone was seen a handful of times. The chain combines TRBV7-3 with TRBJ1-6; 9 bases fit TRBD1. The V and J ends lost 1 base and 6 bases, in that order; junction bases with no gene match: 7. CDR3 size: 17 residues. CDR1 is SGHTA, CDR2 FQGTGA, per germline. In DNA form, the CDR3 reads TGTGCCAGCAGCTTAATGGGGCCGGGACAGGGTAATTCACCCCTCCACTTT. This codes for CASSLMGPGQGNSPLHF.

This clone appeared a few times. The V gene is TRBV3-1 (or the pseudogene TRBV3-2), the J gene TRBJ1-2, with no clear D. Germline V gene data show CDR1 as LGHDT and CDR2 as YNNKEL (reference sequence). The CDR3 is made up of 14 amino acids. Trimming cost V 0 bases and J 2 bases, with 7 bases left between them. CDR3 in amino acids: CASSQDLQNYGYTF. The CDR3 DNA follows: TGTGCCAGCAGCCAAGATCTGCAGAACTATGGCTACACCTTC.

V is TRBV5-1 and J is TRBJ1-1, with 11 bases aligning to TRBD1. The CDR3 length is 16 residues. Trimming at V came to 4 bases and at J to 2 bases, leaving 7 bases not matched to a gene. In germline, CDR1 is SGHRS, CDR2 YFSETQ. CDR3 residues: CASSPRDRGGNTEAFF. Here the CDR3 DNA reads TGCGCCAGCAGCCCACGGGACAGGGGGGGAAACACTGAAGCTTTCTTT.

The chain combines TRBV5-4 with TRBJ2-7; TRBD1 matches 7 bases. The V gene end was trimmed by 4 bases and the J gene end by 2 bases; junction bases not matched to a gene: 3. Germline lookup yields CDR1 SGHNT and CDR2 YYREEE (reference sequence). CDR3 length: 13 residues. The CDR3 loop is CASSPRGTYEQYF. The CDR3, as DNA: TGTGCCAGCAGCCCCAGGGGGACCTACGAGCAGTACTTC.

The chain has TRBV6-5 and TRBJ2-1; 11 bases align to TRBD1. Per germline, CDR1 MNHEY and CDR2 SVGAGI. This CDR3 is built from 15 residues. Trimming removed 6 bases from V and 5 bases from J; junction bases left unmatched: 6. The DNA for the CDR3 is TGTGCCAGCAGCCCAGGACAGGGGGCCCACAATGAGCAGTTCTTC. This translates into CASSPGQGAHNEQFF.

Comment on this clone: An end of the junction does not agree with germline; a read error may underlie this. The CDR3 loop is CASSSTSGGLYNEQFF. For the CDR3, the DNA is TGTGCTAGCAGCTCAACCTCGGGGGGACTATACAATGAGCAGTTCTTC. The chain is built from TRBV7-7 and TRBJ2-1, with TRBD2 matching over 7 bases. From germline, CDR1 is SSHAT and CDR2 FNYEAQ (reference sequence). The CDR3 runs 16 residues.

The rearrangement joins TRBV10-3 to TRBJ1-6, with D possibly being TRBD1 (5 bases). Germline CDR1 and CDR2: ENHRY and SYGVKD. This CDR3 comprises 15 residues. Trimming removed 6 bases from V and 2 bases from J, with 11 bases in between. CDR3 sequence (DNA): TGTGCCATCAGGATTGGGACTGCCTATAATTCACCCCTCCACTTT. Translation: CAIRIGTAYNSPLHF.

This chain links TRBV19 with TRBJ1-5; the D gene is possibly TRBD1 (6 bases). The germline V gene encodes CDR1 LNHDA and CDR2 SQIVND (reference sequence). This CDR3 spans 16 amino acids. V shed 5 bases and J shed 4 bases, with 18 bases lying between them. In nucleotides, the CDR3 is TGTGCCAGTAGTCCAACTACCGGGACAAATAATCAGCCCCAGCATTTT. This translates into CASSPTTGTNNQPQHF. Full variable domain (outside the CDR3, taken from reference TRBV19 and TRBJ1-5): DGGITQSPKYLFRKEGQNVTLSCEQNLNHDAMYWYRQDPGQGLRLIYYSQIVNDFQKGDIAEGYSVSREKKESFPLTVTSAQKNPTAFYLCASSPTTGTNNQPQHFGDGTRLSIL.

CDR3 residues: CASSLLGGLGMNTEAFF. DNA for the CDR3: TGTGCCAGCAGCTTATTGGGCGGGCTCGGGATGAACACTGAAGCTTTCTTT. The V gene is TRBV7-9, the J gene TRBJ1-1; no clear D gene. The V and J ends lost 2 bases and 0 bases respectively, with 16 bases between them. Germline V gene lookup returns CDR1 SEHNR and CDR2 FQNEAQ (reference sequence). This CDR3 region has 17 residues.

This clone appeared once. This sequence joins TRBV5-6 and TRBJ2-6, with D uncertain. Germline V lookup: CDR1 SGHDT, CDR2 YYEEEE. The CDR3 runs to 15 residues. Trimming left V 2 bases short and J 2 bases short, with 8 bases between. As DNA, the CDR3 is TGTGCCAGCAGCTTTACAGTGACTGGGGCCAACGTCCTGACTTTC. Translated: CASSFTVTGANVLTF. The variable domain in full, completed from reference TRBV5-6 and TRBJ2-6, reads DAGVTQSPTHLIKTRGQQVTLRCSPKSGHDTVSWYQQALGQGPQFIFQYYEEEERQRGNFPDRFSGHQFPNYSSELNVNALLLGDSALYLCASSFTVTGANVLTFGAGSRLTVL.

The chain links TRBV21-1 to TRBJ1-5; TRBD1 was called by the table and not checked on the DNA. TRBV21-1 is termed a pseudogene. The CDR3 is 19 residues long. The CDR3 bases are TGTGCCAGCAGCAAAGTCTTTATCTCCAGGTTTCATAGCAATCAGCCCCAGCATTTT. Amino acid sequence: CASSKVFISRFHSNQPQHF.

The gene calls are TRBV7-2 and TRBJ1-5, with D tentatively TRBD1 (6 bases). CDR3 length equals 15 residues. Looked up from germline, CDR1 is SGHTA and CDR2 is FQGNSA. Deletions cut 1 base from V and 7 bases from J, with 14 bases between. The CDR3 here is CASSLGGRAGQPQHF. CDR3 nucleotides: TGTGCCAGCAGCTTAGGGGGGCGGGCTGGGCAGCCCCAGCATTTT.

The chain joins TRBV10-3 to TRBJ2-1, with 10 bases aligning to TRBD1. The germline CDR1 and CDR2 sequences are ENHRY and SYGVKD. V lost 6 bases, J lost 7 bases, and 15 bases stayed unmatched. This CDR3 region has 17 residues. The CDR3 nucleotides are TGTGCCATCAGGAGATACACGGGACAGGGGATGGGGAATGAGCAGTTCTTC. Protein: CAIRRYTGQGMGNEQFF.